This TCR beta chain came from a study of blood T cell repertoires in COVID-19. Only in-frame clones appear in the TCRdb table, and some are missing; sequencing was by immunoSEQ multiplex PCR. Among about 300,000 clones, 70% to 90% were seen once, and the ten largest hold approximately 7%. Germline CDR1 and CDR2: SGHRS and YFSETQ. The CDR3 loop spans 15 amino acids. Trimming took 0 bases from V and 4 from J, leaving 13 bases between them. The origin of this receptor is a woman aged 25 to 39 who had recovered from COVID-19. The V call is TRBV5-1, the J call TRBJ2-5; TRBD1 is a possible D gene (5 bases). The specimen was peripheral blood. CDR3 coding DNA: TGCGCCAGCAGCTTGGCTAACGGGCAGGGAGAGACCCAGTACTTC. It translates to CASSLANGQGETQYF. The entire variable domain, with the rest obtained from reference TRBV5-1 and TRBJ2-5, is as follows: KAGVTQTPRYLIKTRGQQVTLSCSPISGHRSVSWYQQTPGQGLQFLFEYFSETQRNKGNFPGRFSGRQFSNSRSEMNVSTLELGDSALYLCASSLANGQGETQYFGPGTRLLVL.